What follows are 13 T cell receptor beta chains derived from one specimen sequenced in a study of shared clonotypes between healthy human individuals. CD45RO-negative CD8 cells positively selected for CCR7 made up the naive population, which excluded terminally differentiated effector memory CD45RA+ cells. TCRdb's copy holds only in-frame clones and misses some; the assay was immunoSEQ multiplex PCR. The table has around 2.1 million clones, about 93% seen once. The sequenced sample consisted of naive CD8+ T cells from PBMCs. These receptors were taken from a man between 18 and 29 years old in good health. Some clones in this sample may be carry-over from other donors' samples.

This chain uses TRBV6-1 with TRBJ1-2; 7 bases fit TRBD1. CDR3 size: 13 residues. With V trimmed by 4 bases and J by 8 bases, 7 bases remained unmatched. Germline V gene sequence: CDR1 MNHNS, CDR2 SASEGT. The DNA of the CDR3 is TGTGCCAGCAGTGGAGGGACAGCTAGCGGCTACACCTTC. Its translation: CASSGGTASGYTF.

The sample holds one count of this clone. The junction departs from germline at one end; a sequencing error may be responsible. V is TRBV9 and J is TRBJ2-3; tentatively, D is TRBD1 (5 bases). Looked up from germline, CDR1 is SGDLS and CDR2 is YYNGEE. CDR3 length equals 12 residues. The CDR3 region has the DNA TGCCCTGGGGCAGCGCGAGGTAATACGCAGTATTTT. Protein: CPGAARGNTQYF.

The J gene is TRBJ2-1, the V gene TRBV14; 15 bases line up with TRBD2. V lost 5 bases and J lost 5; bases outside the gene matches: 13. Germline CDR1 is SGHDN and CDR2 is FVKESK. This CDR3 region has 19 residues. This CDR3 is CASSCPTGTSGRQNNEQFF. As DNA, the CDR3 is TGTGCCAGCAGCTGCCCGACCGGGACTAGCGGGAGGCAGAACAATGAGCAGTTCTTC.

The V call is TRBV5-8, the J call TRBJ1-5; 7 bases match TRBD1. The germline gives CDR1 SGHTS, CDR2 YDEGEE. CDR3 length: 14 residues. V shed 4 bases, J shed 5 bases, and the junction held 6 bases outside the gene matches. CDR3: CASSTGQPYQPQHF. The CDR3 DNA reads TGTGCCAGCAGCACGGGACAGCCTTATCAGCCCCAGCATTTT.

The chain recombines TRBV27 with TRBJ2-7; 10 bases agree with TRBD2. Trimming took 6 bases from V and 0 from J; bases not matched to a gene: 2. The germline V gene has CDR1 MNHEY and CDR2 SMNVEV (reference sequence). CDR3 length: 14 amino acids. The CDR3 is CASSGLAASYEQYF. CDR3 in DNA: TGTGCCAGCAGCGGACTAGCGGCCTCCTACGAGCAGTACTTC.

The V and J genes are TRBV7-2 and TRBJ2-7; 7 bases fit TRBD1. J gave up 1 base and V 0 bases, and 3 bases lay outside the gene matches. The CDR3 has 15 amino acids. Germline V lookup: CDR1 SGHTA, CDR2 FQGNSA. The CDR3: CASSLAGTASYEQYF. CDR3 bases: TGTGCCAGCAGCTTAGCGGGGACAGCTTCCTACGAGCAGTACTTC.

This clone has more than one count but fewer than ten. The V call is TRBV7-6, the J call TRBJ2-7; a possible D gene is TRBD1 (6 bases). Germline CDR1 SGHVS, CDR2 FNYEAQ. V was cut by 5 bases and J by 3 bases, with 11 bases left in between. The CDR3 spans 13 residues. CDR3 residues: CASSTGQRYEQYF. The CDR3 DNA reads as TGTGCCAGCAGCACCGGACAGCGCTACGAGCAGTACTTC.

V and J are TRBV27 and TRBJ1-2; D perhaps matches TRBD1 (5 bases). The germline gives CDR1 MNHEY, CDR2 SMNVEV (reference sequence). V lost 6 bases, J lost 3 bases, and 14 bases lay in between. The CDR3 runs 14 residues. The CDR3 spells CASSPIRAHYGYTF. The CDR3 DNA reads TGTGCCAGCAGCCCGATCAGGGCCCACTATGGCTACACCTTC.

This clone was observed a few times. This CDR3 reads CSVEQGSYGYTF. CDR3 in DNA: TGCAGCGTTGAACAGGGGTCCTATGGCTACACCTTC. V usage is TRBV29-1 and J usage is TRBJ1-2; D may be TRBD1 (6 bases). V lost 2 bases and J lost 4, with 8 bases in between. CDR3 size: 12 residues. The germline V gene encodes CDR1 SQVTM and CDR2 ANQGSEA.

The chain joins TRBV19 to TRBJ2-3, with 8 nucleotides matching TRBD2. Unmatched junction bases numbered 11, after V lost 3 bases and J lost 6 bases. The CDR3 has 16 amino acids. Germline V CDR1 and CDR2: LNHDA, SQIVND (reference sequence). CDR3 loop: CASSILGGLVVDTQYF. CDR3 bases: TGTGCCAGTAGTATCCTAGGGGGACTAGTTGTGGATACGCAGTATTTT.

The chain combines TRBV6-4 with TRBJ2-1, with D unclear. The CDR3 extends over 15 amino acids. With 2 bases removed from V and 0 bases from J, the gap between germline ends came to 8 bases. Per the germline V gene, CDR1 is MRHNA and CDR2 is SNTAGT. The CDR3: CASSDRWSSYNEQFF. The CDR3 nucleotides are TGTGCCAGCAGTGACAGGTGGAGCTCCTACAATGAGCAGTTCTTC.

This rearrangement joins TRBV19 to TRBJ1-4, with TRBD1 identical over 9 bases. V lost 5 bases, J lost 6 bases, and 7 bases stayed unmatched. CDR1 is LNHDA and CDR2 is SQIVND in the germline V gene (reference sequence). This CDR3 is 15 amino acids long. The CDR3 DNA reads TGTGCCAGTAGTGTGTGGGACAGGGCGGATGAAAAACTGTTTTTT. Translating gives CASSVWDRADEKLFF. Drawing the rest from reference TRBV19 and TRBJ1-4, the complete variable domain is DGGITQSPKYLFRKEGQNVTLSCEQNLNHDAMYWYRQDPGQGLRLIYYSQIVNDFQKGDIAEGYSVSREKKESFPLTVTSAQKNPTAFYLCASSVWDRADEKLFFGSGTQLSVL.

CDR3 DNA sequence: TGTGCCAGCAGGGCCGGCTCCTACAATGAGCAGTTCTTC. Translation gives CASRAGSYNEQFF. The rearrangement joins TRBV27 to TRBJ2-1; no clear D. Trimming removed 6 bases from V and 0 bases from J, with 6 bases in between. This CDR3 region has 13 residues. The germline gives CDR1 MNHEY, CDR2 SMNVEV (reference sequence).